A single sample is the source of the 9 T cell receptor beta chains below, sequenced in a study of blood T cell repertoires in COVID-19. The method was immunoSEQ multiplex PCR; TCRdb's version includes in-frame clones alone and lacks a portion of them. The sample holds about 140,000 clones; roughly 90% are singletons and the top ten take under 12%. Sequencing was performed on peripheral blood. The source is a man between 50 and 59 years old with active or convalescent COVID-19.

The chain employs TRBV7-9 and TRBJ1-4, with TRBD1 as a possible D gene (5 bases). Trimming stripped 10 bases from V and 4 bases from J, with 13 bases between. Germline V gives CDR1 SEHNR, CDR2 FQNEAQ (reference sequence). The CDR3 sequence is 13 residues long. CDR3 coding DNA: TGTGCCACCCGGGACTTCGGTAATGAAAAACTGTTTTTT. This encodes CATRDFGNEKLFF.

The V call is TRBV29-1, the J call TRBJ2-3, with D possibly being TRBD2 (5 bases). V was trimmed by 0 bases and J by 4 bases, leaving 14 bases between them. Germline V gene sequence: CDR1 SQVTM, CDR2 ANQGSEA. The CDR3 has 15 residues. Here the CDR3 DNA reads TGCAGCGTTGAAGATGGCCTAGCAGTCGCAGATACGCAGTATTTT. Its protein is CSVEDGLAVADTQYF.

The rearrangement uses TRBV19 and TRBJ1-5; TRBD1 might be the D (5 bases). V was shortened by 4 bases and J by 2 bases, with 6 bases between the two germline ends. This CDR3 is built from 13 residues. Germline lookup yields CDR1 LNHDA and CDR2 SQIVND (reference sequence). The CDR3: CASSTQGNQPQHF. The DNA for the CDR3 is TGTGCCAGTAGTACACAGGGCAATCAGCCCCAGCATTTT.

The CDR3 reads CASSLERRRNIQYF. In DNA form, the CDR3 reads TGTGCCAGCAGTTTAGAGCGACGGAGAAACATTCAGTACTTC. The J gene is TRBJ2-4, the V gene TRBV28; D unresolved. The germline gives CDR1 MDHEN, CDR2 SYDVKM. The V end was cut by 2 bases, the J end by 6 bases, with 11 bases between. This CDR3 contains 14 residues.

The chain has TRBV5-4 and TRBJ2-7; 11 bases align to TRBD1. CDR3 length equals 16 residues. CDR1 is SGHNT, CDR2 YYREEE, per germline (reference sequence). V shed 3 bases and J 3 bases; nucleotides not matched to a gene: 8. In DNA form, the CDR3 reads TGTGCCAGCAGCTCCCAAGGACAGGGGGCAAACTACGAGCAGTACTTC. Translated, it gives CASSSQGQGANYEQYF.

J is TRBJ2-2 and V is TRBV11-2, with D possibly being TRBD2 (6 bases). The CDR3 loop spans 15 amino acids. The germline V gene encodes CDR1 SGHAT and CDR2 FQNNGV. The ends were cut back, 4 bases at V and 9 bases at J, with 18 bases in the middle. The CDR3 region is CASSSLWRGQRELFF. The CDR3 DNA sequence: TGTGCCAGCAGCTCCCTCTGGAGGGGTCAAAGGGAGCTGTTTTTT.

The gene calls are TRBV15 and TRBJ2-7; no definite D call. CDR1 LNHNV and CDR2 YYDKDF come from the germline V gene (reference sequence). CDR3 length: 16 amino acids. With 3 bases removed from V and 5 bases from J, the gap between germline ends came to 20 bases. CDR3 in amino acids: CATSSEYRSVSHEQYF. The DNA of the CDR3 is TGTGCCACCAGCAGTGAGTACCGGTCCGTTTCACACGAGCAGTACTTC.

V and J are TRBV4-2 and TRBJ2-7; 8 nucleotides agree with TRBD2. The CDR3 runs 15 residues. Germline loops: CDR1 LGHNA, CDR2 YNFKEQ. V was pared by 4 bases and J by 1 base, with 6 bases of the junction left unmatched. DNA of the CDR3: TGTGCCAGCAGCCGATCGACTAGCGAATCCTACGAGCAGTACTTC. This encodes CASSRSTSESYEQYF.

Concerning this clone: Within the sample, other DNA sequences also encode this same CDR3. V is TRBV5-1 and J is TRBJ2-5; D gene uncertain. Germline V gene sequence: CDR1 SGHRS, CDR2 YFSETQ. The V and J ends lost 0 bases and 4 bases respectively, with 13 bases between them. This CDR3 region has 15 residues. This chain's CDR3 is CASSLGTVKLETQYF. The CDR3 DNA is TGCGCCAGCAGCTTGGGAACAGTGAAACTAGAGACCCAGTACTTC.